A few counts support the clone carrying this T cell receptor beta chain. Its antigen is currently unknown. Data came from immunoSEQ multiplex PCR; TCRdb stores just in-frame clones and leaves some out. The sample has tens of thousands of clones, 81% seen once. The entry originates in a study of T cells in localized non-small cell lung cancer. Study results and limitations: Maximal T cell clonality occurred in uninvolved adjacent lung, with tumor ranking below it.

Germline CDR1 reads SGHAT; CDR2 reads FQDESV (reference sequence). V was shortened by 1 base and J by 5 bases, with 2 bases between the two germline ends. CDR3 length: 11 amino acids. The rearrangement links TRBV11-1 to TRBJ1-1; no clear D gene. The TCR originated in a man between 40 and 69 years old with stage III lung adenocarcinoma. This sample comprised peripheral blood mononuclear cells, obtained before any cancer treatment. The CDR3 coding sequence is TGTGCCAGCAGCTTAGATACTGAAGCTTTCTTT. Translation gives CASSLDTEAFF.